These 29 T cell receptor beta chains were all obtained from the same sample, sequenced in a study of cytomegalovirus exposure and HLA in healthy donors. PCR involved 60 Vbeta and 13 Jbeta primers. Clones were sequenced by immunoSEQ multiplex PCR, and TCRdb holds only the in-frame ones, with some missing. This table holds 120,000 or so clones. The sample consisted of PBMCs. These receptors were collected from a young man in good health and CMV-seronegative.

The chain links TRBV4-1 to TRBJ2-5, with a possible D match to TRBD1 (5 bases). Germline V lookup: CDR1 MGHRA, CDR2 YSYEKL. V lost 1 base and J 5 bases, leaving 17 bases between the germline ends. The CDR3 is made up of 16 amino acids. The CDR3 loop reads CASSQGWVSAGETQYF. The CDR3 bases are TGCGCCAGCAGCCAAGGTTGGGTCTCAGCAGGGGAGACCCAGTACTTC.

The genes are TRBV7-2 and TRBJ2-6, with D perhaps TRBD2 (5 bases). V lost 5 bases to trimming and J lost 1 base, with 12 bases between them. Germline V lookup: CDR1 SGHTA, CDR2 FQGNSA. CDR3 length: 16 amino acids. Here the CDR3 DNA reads TGTGCCAGCAGCCCTAAGCGGCAGTCTGGGGCCAACGTCCTGACTTTC. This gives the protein CASSPKRQSGANVLTF.

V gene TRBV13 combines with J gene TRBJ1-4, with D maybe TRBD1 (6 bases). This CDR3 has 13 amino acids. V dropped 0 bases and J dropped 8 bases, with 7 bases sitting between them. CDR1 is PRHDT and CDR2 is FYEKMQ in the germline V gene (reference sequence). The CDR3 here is CASSLGQGEKLFF. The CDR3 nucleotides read TGTGCCAGCAGCTTAGGGCAGGGGGAAAAACTGTTTTTT.

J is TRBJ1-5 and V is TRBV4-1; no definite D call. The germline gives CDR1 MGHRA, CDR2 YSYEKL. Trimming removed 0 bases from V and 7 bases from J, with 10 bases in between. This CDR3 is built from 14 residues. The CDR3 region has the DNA TGCGCCAGCAGCCAAGATGGCGGCTACCAGCCCCAGCATTTT. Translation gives CASSQDGGYQPQHF.

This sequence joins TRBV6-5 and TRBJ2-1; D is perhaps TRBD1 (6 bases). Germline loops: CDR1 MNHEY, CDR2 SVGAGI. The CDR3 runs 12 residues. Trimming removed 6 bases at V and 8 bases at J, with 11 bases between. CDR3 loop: CASSLQGYEQFF. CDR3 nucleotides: TGTGCCAGCAGCCTACAGGGCTATGAGCAGTTCTTC.

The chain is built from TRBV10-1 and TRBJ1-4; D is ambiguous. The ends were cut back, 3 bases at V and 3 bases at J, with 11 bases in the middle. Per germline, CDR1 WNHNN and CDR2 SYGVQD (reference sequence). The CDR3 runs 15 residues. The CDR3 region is CASSEGGGPNEKLFF. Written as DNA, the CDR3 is TGCGCCAGCAGTGAAGGCGGAGGACCTAATGAAAAACTGTTTTTT.

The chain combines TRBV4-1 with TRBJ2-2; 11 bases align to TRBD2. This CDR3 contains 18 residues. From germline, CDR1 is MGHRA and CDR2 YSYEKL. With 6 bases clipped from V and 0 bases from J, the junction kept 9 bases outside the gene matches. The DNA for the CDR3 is TGCGCCAGCAGTCGTGGGATAGCGGGGGGGCCGAACACCGGGGAGCTGTTTTTT. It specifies CASSRGIAGGPNTGELFF.

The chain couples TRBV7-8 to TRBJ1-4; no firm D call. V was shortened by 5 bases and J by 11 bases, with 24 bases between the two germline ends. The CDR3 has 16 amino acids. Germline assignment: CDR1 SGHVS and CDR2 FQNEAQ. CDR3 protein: CASSPDFSTYTYKLFF. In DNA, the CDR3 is TGTGCCAGCAGCCCGGACTTCTCCACATACACGTACAAACTGTTTTTT. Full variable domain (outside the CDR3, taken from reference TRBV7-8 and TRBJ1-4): GAGVSQSPRYKVAKRGQDVALRCDPISGHVSLFWYQQALGQGPEFLTYFQNEAQLDKSGLPSDRFFAERPEGSVSTLKIQRTQQEDSAVYLCASSPDFSTYTYKLFFGSGTQLSVL.

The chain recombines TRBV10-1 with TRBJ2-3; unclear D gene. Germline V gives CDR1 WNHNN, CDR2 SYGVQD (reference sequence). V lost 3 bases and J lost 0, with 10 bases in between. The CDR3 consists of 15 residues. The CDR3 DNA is TGCGCCAGCAGTGATGGCTTCTCTAGCACAGATACGCAGTATTTT. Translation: CASSDGFSSTDTQYF.

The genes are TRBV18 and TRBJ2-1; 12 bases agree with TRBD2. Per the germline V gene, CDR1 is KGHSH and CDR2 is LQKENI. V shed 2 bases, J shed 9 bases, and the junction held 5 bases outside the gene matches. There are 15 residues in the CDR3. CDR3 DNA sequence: TGTGCCAGCTCACCAACTAGCGGGAGGACGGGTGAGCAGTTCTTC. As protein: CASSPTSGRTGEQFF.

CDR3 amino acids: CASSQGLVGEQFF. DNA for the CDR3: TGCGCCAGCAGCCAAGGACTAGTTGGGGAGCAGTTCTTC. The chain is built from TRBV4-1 and TRBJ2-1, with TRBD2 as a possible D gene (6 bases). The CDR3 has 13 residues. Looked up from germline, CDR1 is MGHRA and CDR2 is YSYEKL. Trimming stripped 1 base from V and 10 bases from J, with 11 bases between.

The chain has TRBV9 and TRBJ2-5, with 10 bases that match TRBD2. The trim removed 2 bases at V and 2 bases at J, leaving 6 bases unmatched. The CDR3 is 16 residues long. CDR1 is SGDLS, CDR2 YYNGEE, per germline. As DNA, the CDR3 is TGTGCCAGCAGCGTCAGTAGCGGGGGGCCTCAAGAGACCCAGTACTTC. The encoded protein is CASSVSSGGPQETQYF.

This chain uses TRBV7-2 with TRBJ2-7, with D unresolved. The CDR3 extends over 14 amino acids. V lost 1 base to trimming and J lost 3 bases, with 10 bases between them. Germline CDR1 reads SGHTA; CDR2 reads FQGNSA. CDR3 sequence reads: CASSLGLKIYEQYF. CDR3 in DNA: TGTGCCAGCAGCTTAGGGCTGAAGATCTACGAGCAGTACTTC.

In DNA, the CDR3 is TGTGCCAGCAGTGGAACTAGCGGACACTACGAGCAGTACTTC. Protein sequence: CASSGTSGHYEQYF. This rearrangement joins TRBV25-1 to TRBJ2-7; 8 bases fit TRBD2. The CDR3 spans 14 residues. Per germline, CDR1 MGHDK and CDR2 SYGVNS. Trimming cost V 4 bases and J 3 bases; bases outside gene matches: 5.

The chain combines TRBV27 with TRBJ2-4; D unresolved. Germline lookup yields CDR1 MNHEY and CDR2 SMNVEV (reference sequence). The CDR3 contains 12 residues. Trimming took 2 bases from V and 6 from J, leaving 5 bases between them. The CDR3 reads CASSLRGNIQYF. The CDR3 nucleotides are TGTGCCAGCAGTTTACGAGGAAACATTCAGTACTTC.

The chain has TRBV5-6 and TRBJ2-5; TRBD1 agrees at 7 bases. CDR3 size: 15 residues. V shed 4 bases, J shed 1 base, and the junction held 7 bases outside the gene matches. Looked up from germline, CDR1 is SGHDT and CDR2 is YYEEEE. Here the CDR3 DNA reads TGTGCCAGCAGCGCTACACGGGACAGCCAAGAGACCCAGTACTTC. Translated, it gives CASSATRDSQETQYF.

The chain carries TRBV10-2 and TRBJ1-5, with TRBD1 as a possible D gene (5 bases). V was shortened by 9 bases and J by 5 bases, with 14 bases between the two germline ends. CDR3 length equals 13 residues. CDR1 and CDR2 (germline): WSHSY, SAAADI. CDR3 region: CASCGRADQPQHF. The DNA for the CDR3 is TGCGCCAGTTGCGGCAGGGCCGATCAGCCCCAGCATTTT.

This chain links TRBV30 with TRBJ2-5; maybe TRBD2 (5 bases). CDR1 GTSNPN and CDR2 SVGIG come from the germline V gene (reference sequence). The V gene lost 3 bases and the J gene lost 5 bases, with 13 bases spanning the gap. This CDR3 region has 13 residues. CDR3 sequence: CAWRLKGGETQYF. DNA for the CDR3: TGTGCCTGGAGACTAAAAGGCGGGGAGACCCAGTACTTC.

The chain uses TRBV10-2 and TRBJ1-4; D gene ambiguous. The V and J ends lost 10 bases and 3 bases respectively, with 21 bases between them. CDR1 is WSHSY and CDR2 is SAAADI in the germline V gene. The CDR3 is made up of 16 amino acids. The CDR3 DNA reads TGCGCCACCAGCGGTTACTCTCGCGAGGCTAATGAAAAACTGTTTTTT. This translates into CATSGYSREANEKLFF.

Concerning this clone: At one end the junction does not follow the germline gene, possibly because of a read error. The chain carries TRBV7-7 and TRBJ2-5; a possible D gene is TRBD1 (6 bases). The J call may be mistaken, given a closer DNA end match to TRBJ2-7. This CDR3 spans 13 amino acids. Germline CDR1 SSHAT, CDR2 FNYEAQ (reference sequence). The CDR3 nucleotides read TGTGCTAGCAGTTCGGACAGCTCCTACGAGCAGTACTTC. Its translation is CASSSDSSYEQYF.

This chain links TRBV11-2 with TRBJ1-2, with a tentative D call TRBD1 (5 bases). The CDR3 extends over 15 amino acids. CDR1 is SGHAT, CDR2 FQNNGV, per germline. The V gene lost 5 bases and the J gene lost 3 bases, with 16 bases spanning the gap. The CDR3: CASSPEAGTYYGYTF. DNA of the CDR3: TGTGCCAGCAGCCCCGAGGCGGGGACCTACTATGGCTACACCTTC.

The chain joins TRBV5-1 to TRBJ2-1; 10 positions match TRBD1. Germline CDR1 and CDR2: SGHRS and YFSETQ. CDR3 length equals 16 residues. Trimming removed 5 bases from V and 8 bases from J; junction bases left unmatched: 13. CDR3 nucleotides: TGCGCCAGCAGTCGAATCCGGGACAGGGGCGGGCATGAGCAGTTCTTC. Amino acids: CASSRIRDRGGHEQFF.

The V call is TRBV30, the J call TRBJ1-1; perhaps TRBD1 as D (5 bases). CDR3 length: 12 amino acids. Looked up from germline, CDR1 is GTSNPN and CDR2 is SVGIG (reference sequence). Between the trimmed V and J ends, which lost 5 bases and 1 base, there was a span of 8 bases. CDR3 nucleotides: TGTGCCTGGGGACATACGAACACTGAAGCTTTCTTT. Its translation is CAWGHTNTEAFF.

The CDR3 DNA follows: TGTGCCAGCAGCTTAGGTCCGTACAATGAGCAGTTCTTC. Translation gives CASSLGPYNEQFF. The rearrangement uses TRBV11-3 and TRBJ2-1; no reliable D call. V gave up 1 base and J gave up 4 bases, with 5 bases separating them. Germline V gene lookup returns CDR1 SGHNT and CDR2 YENEEA. The CDR3 has 13 residues.

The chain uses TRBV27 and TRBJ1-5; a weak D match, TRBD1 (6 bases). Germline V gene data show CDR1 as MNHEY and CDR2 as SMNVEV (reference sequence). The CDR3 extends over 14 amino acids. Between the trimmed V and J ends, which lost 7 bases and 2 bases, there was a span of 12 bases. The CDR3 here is CASTPTGRNQPQHF. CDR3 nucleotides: TGTGCCAGCACCCCGACAGGTCGCAATCAGCCCCAGCATTTT.

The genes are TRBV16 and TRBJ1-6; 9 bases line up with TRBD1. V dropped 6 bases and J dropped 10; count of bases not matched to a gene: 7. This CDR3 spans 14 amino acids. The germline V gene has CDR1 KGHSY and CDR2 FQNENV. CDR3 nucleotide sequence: TGTGCCAGCAGAAAGGGACAGGGACGATCACCCCTCCACTTT. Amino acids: CASRKGQGRSPLHF.

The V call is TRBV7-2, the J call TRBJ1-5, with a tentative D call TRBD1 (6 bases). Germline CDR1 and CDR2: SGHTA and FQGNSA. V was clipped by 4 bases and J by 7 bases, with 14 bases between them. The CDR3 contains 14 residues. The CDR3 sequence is CASSYLDRTQPQHF. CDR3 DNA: TGTGCCAGCAGCTACCTAGACAGGACCCAGCCCCAGCATTTT.

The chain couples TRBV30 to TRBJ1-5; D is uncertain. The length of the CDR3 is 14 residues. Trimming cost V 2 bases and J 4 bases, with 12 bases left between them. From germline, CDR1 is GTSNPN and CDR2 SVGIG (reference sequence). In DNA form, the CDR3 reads TGTGCCTGGAGTAGCGAGTTGCTGAATCAGCCCCAGCATTTT. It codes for CAWSSELLNQPQHF.

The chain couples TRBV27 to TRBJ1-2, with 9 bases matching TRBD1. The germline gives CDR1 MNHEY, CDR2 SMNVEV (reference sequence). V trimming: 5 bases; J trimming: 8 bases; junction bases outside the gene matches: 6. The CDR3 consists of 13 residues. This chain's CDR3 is CASSPGTGRGYTF. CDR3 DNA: TGTGCCAGCAGTCCCGGGACAGGGAGGGGCTACACCTTC.